The 24 T cell receptor beta chains given below trace back to one sample, sequenced in a study of blood T cell repertoires in COVID-19. Data came from immunoSEQ multiplex PCR; TCRdb stores just in-frame clones and leaves some out. The sample has 200,000 to 300,000 clones; around 85% are singletons. The sample was peripheral blood. The receptors derive from a woman aged 25 to 39 who had recovered from COVID-19.

The CDR3 reads CASRAGSEQYF. The CDR3 DNA follows: TGTGCCAGCAGAGCAGGGTCAGAGCAGTACTTC. The rearrangement joins TRBV2 to TRBJ2-7; tentatively, D is TRBD1 (5 bases). V was trimmed by 6 bases and J by 7 bases, leaving 10 bases between them. The CDR3 is made up of 11 amino acids. Germline CDR1 is SNHLY and CDR2 is FYNNEI. Supplemented by reference TRBV2 and TRBJ2-7, the full variable domain reads EPEVTQTPSHQVTQMGQEVILRCVPISNHLYFYWYRQILGQKVEFLVSFYNNEISEKSEIFDDQFSVERPDGSNFTLKIRSTKLEDSAMYFCASRAGSEQYFGPGTRLTVT.

The chain employs TRBV21-1 and TRBJ1-3; the table assigns TRBD1, which was not confirmed against the DNA. TRBV21-1 is reported as a pseudogene. There are 12 residues in the CDR3. This CDR3 is CASSKWGHTIYF. Written as DNA, the CDR3 is TGTGCCAGCAGCAAATGGGGCCACACCATATATTTT.

This chain uses TRBV5-1 with TRBJ2-1, with 9 bases aligning to TRBD1. V was pared by 4 bases and J by 5 bases, with 16 bases of the junction left unmatched. This CDR3 comprises 18 residues. CDR1 is SGHRS and CDR2 is YFSETQ in the germline V gene. The CDR3 region has the DNA TGCGCCAGCAGCGCCGGGACAGGGTCGGGTCTTGGTAACAATGAGCAGTTCTTC. Translated: CASSAGTGSGLGNNEQFF.

The V gene is TRBV18, the J gene TRBJ2-1; D call uncertain. Trimming shortened V by 8 bases and J by 8 bases, and 10 bases separated the two germline ends. Germline lookup yields CDR1 KGHSH and CDR2 LQKENI. CDR3 length equals 11 residues. This CDR3 is CASRVGDEQFF. The CDR3 bases are TGTGCCAGCCGTGTGGGCGATGAGCAGTTCTTC.

This chain links TRBV7-2 with TRBJ2-5; possible D gene TRBD2, 6 bases. Trimming shortened V by 5 bases and J by 4 bases, and 11 bases separated the two germline ends. Germline V gene data show CDR1 as SGHTA and CDR2 as FQGNSA. The CDR3 contains 13 residues. In DNA, the CDR3 is TGTGCCAGCAGCGCGGGACTGCTAGAGACCCAGTACTTC. Protein product: CASSAGLLETQYF. Using reference TRBV7-2 and TRBJ2-5 for the parts outside the CDR3, the full variable domain is GAGVSQSPSNKVTEKGKDVELRCDPISGHTALYWYRQSLGQGLEFLIYFQGNSAPDKSGLPSDRFSAERTGGSVSTLTIQRTQQEDSAVYLCASSAGLLETQYFGPGTRLLVL.

The chain joins TRBV11-2 to TRBJ1-2, with 10 bases identical to TRBD1. Trimming took 5 bases from V and 6 from J; bases not matched to a gene: 9. Germline CDR1 reads SGHAT; CDR2 reads FQNNGV. CDR3 length equals 15 residues. CDR3 DNA sequence: TGTGCCAGCAGCCCCCGCGGGACAGGGGTAGATGGCTACACCTTC. Translation gives CASSPRGTGVDGYTF.

V usage is TRBV5-1 and J usage is TRBJ1-4; tentative D call: TRBD1 (5 bases). This CDR3 has 15 residues. Germline CDR1 SGHRS, CDR2 YFSETQ. V was shortened by 5 bases and J by 5 bases, with 16 bases between the two germline ends. In DNA, the CDR3 is TGCGCCAGCAGGGTGGGACTGGTTCTGAATGAAAAACTGTTTTTT. Translation: CASRVGLVLNEKLFF.

CDR3 sequence reads: CASSWTSGGKYQETQYF. DNA for the CDR3: TGTGCCAGCAGTTGGACTAGCGGGGGGAAGTACCAAGAGACCCAGTACTTC. This chain connects TRBV3-1 (or the pseudogene TRBV3-2) to TRBJ2-5, with 14 bases lining up with TRBD2. Germline V lookup: CDR1 LGHDT, CDR2 YNNKEL (reference sequence). V lost 6 bases to trimming and J lost 0 bases; unmatched junction nucleotides: 6. This CDR3 has 17 amino acids.

The chain uses TRBV14 and TRBJ2-1; 7 bases fit TRBD1. Per germline, CDR1 SGHDN and CDR2 FVKESK. The V and J ends lost 4 bases and 5 bases, in that order; junction bases with no gene match: 5. The CDR3 length is 14 residues. This CDR3 is CASSPRTGHNEQFF. CDR3 coding DNA: TGTGCCAGCAGCCCTCGGACAGGCCACAATGAGCAGTTCTTC.

This chain joins TRBV14 and TRBJ1-2; D gene uncertain. The CDR3 extends over 11 amino acids. Trimming shortened V by 3 bases and J by 7 bases, and 6 bases separated the two germline ends. Germline-derived CDR1 and CDR2 are SGHDN and FVKESK. The CDR3 nucleotides are TGTGCCAGCAGCCAGGGCCGTGGCTACACCTTC. As protein: CASSQGRGYTF.

This clone was seen once. V usage is TRBV2 and J usage is TRBJ2-7; 7 bases line up with TRBD1. The CDR3 spans 13 residues. The V gene's germline CDR1 is SNHLY and CDR2 FYNNEI. With 7 bases clipped from V and 3 bases from J, the junction kept 6 bases outside the gene matches. The CDR3 loop is CASTRTGVYEQYF. CDR3 DNA sequence: TGTGCCAGCACCCGGACAGGAGTCTACGAGCAGTACTTC.

The CDR3 is CASSLASRLTGELFF. CDR3 in DNA: TGTGCCAGCAGCTTGGCTAGCAGACTCACCGGGGAGCTGTTTTTT. This chain joins TRBV5-5 and TRBJ2-2; weak D call: TRBD2 (5 bases). Germline assignment: CDR1 SGHKS and CDR2 YYEKEE (reference sequence). Trimming left V 0 bases short and J 4 bases short, with 10 bases between. This CDR3 comprises 15 residues.

The V call is TRBV15, the J call TRBJ2-1, with 7 bases lining up with TRBD2. The junction had 6 bases not matched to a gene; V was cut back by 10 bases and J by 0 bases. CDR1 and CDR2 from the germline V gene are LNHNV and YYDKDF (reference sequence). The CDR3 runs 14 residues. The CDR3 protein is CAIQRGSSYNEQFF. DNA for the CDR3: TGTGCCATTCAGCGGGGCAGCTCCTACAATGAGCAGTTCTTC.

This clone occurred once. This sequence joins TRBV7-2 and TRBJ2-7, with 9 bases matching TRBD2. The CDR3 length is 15 residues. Per the germline V gene, CDR1 is SGHTA and CDR2 is FQGNSA. V gave up 1 base and J gave up 3 bases; unmatched junction bases: 4. The CDR3 here is CASSLEAGGIYEQYF. CDR3 sequence (DNA): TGTGCCAGCAGCTTAGAAGCGGGGGGAATCTACGAGCAGTACTTC.

The V and J genes are TRBV5-1 and TRBJ1-6; 8 positions match TRBD1. Trimming cost V 5 bases and J 0 bases; bases outside gene matches: 10. CDR3 length equals 18 residues. Germline V gives CDR1 SGHRS, CDR2 YFSETQ. This chain's CDR3 is CASSTGQGRSSYNSPLHF. In DNA form, the CDR3 reads TGCGCCAGCAGTACCGGACAGGGCAGAAGCTCCTATAATTCACCCCTCCACTTT. The full variable domain, completed using reference TRBV5-1 and TRBJ1-6, is KAGVTQTPRYLIKTRGQQVTLSCSPISGHRSVSWYQQTPGQGLQFLFEYFSETQRNKGNFPGRFSGRQFSNSRSEMNVSTLELGDSALYLCASSTGQGRSSYNSPLHFGNGTRLTVT.

The chain has TRBV3-1 (or the pseudogene TRBV3-2) and TRBJ2-7, with TRBD1 identical over 7 bases. Germline loops: CDR1 LGHDT, CDR2 YNNKEL (reference sequence). The CDR3 totals 14 residues. V shed 7 bases, J shed 2 bases, and the junction held 8 bases outside the gene matches. DNA of the CDR3: TGTGCCAGCACCCCGGGACAGACTGCCTACGAGCAGTACTTC. Translating gives CASTPGQTAYEQYF.

The J gene is TRBJ1-4, the V gene TRBV14; 7 bases align to TRBD1. The J segment lost 4 bases and the V segment lost 3 bases, leaving 8 bases of the junction unmatched. The CDR3 spans 16 residues. Germline lookup yields CDR1 SGHDN and CDR2 FVKESK. CDR3 in amino acids: CASSHTGTDNNEKLFF. As DNA, the CDR3 is TGTGCCAGCAGCCACACCGGGACAGATAATAATGAAAAACTGTTTTTT.

This clone has a single count. The rearrangement links TRBV5-1 to TRBJ2-7; the D gene is possibly TRBD1 (5 bases). CDR3 length equals 15 residues. Germline V gives CDR1 SGHRS, CDR2 YFSETQ. V lost 4 bases and J lost 0, with 14 bases in between. Here the CDR3 DNA reads TGCGCCAGCAGCGAGTCAACAGGTGCCTCCTACGAGCAGTACTTC. Protein product: CASSESTGASYEQYF. The whole variable domain, filled in from reference TRBV5-1 and TRBJ2-7, reads KAGVTQTPRYLIKTRGQQVTLSCSPISGHRSVSWYQQTPGQGLQFLFEYFSETQRNKGNFPGRFSGRQFSNSRSEMNVSTLELGDSALYLCASSESTGASYEQYFGPGTRLTVT.

In its sample, this clone was seen a few times. In nucleotides, the CDR3 is TGTGCCAGCTCACCGAACGGCAGGGTGGGTGGTAATGAAAAACTGTTTTTT. Protein sequence: CASSPNGRVGGNEKLFF. The V gene is TRBV18, the J gene TRBJ1-4; D perhaps matches TRBD1 (5 bases). Germline CDR1 reads KGHSH; CDR2 reads LQKENI. V shed 3 bases and J shed 4 bases, with 18 bases lying between them. The CDR3 has 17 residues. Looking up the rest from reference TRBV18 and TRBJ1-4 gives the full variable domain: NAGVMQNPRHLVRRRGQEARLRCSPMKGHSHVYWYRQLPEEGLKFMVYLQKENIIDESGMPKERFSAEFPKEGPSILRIQQVVRGDSAAYFCASSPNGRVGGNEKLFFGSGTQLSVL.

This sequence joins TRBV13 and TRBJ2-3, with 7 nucleotides matching TRBD2. This CDR3 is built from 15 residues. V gave up 6 bases and J gave up 0 bases; unmatched junction bases: 6. Germline V gene data show CDR1 as PRHDT and CDR2 as FYEKMQ (reference sequence). CDR3 nucleotide sequence: TGTGCCAGCAGTGACCGGGACTATAGCACAGATACGCAGTATTTT. It yields the protein CASSDRDYSTDTQYF.

The chain is built from TRBV5-6 and TRBJ1-2, with TRBD1 matching 7 bases. Germline trimming cut 3 bases from V and 3 bases from J; bases unmatched to any gene: 11. This CDR3 region has 16 residues. Germline V gene data show CDR1 as SGHDT and CDR2 as YYEEEE. DNA for the CDR3: TGTGCCAGCAGCTCCCCCAGACAGGGACGGGACTATGGCTACACCTTC. Translation: CASSSPRQGRDYGYTF.

This rearrangement joins TRBV6-5 to TRBJ1-6; D possibly corresponds to TRBD1 (6 bases). The CDR3 is made up of 14 amino acids. Germline CDR1 reads MNHEY; CDR2 reads SVGAGI. The germline V and J ends were trimmed by 5 bases and 6 bases, with 11 bases remaining between them. CDR3: CASSPQGLNSPLHF. The CDR3 region has the DNA TGTGCCAGCAGTCCACAGGGCCTTAATTCACCCCTCCACTTT.

The V gene is TRBV4-3, the J gene TRBJ1-1; D is ambiguous. CDR3 length: 15 amino acids. Germline CDR1 is LGHNA and CDR2 is YSLEER. Trimming shortened V by 6 bases and J by 1 base, and 15 bases separated the two germline ends. This CDR3 reads CASREGAHENTEAFF. The CDR3 nucleotides read TGCGCCAGCAGGGAGGGCGCCCACGAGAACACTGAAGCTTTCTTT.

The chain employs TRBV5-6 and TRBJ1-2; possibly TRBD1 for D (5 bases). The V gene lost 4 bases and the J gene lost 8 bases, with 24 bases spanning the gap. CDR3 size: 16 residues. Germline CDR1 SGHDT, CDR2 YYEEEE. CDR3 DNA: TGTGCCAGCAGCCCGAGCTGGGACTCACCGGAAAGCGGCTACACCTTC. Its translation is CASSPSWDSPESGYTF.